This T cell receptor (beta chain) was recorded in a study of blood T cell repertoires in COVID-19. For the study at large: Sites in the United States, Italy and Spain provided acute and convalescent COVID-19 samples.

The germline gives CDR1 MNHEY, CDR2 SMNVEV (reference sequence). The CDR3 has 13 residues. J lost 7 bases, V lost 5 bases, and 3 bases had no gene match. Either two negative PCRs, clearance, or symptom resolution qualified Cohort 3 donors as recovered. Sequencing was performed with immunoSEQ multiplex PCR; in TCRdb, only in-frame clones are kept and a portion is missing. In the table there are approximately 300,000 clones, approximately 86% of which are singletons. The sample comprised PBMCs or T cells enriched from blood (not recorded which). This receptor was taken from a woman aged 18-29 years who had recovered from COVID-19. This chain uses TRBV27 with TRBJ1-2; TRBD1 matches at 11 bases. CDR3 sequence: CASSAGTGGGYTF. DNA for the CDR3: TGTGCCAGCAGTGCCGGGACAGGGGGTGGCTACACCTTC.